The 8 T cell receptor beta chains presented below share a single source sample, sequenced in a study of monozygotic twins with inflammatory bowel disease. TCRdb derives one entry per CDR3 protein from the 5' RACE reads, leaving out DNA. The sample holds more than 100,000 distinct CDR3 sequences. Sequences were obtained from blood. Source of these receptors: a human donor with ulcerative colitis or Crohn's disease, or a healthy co-twin of an affected twin (not recorded which).

The J gene is TRBJ1-2, the V gene TRBV9; TCRdb's assignment of TRBD1 cannot be checked, as there is no DNA. Germline V gives CDR1 SGDLS, CDR2 YYNGEE. The CDR3 sequence is 15 residues long. CDR3 amino acids: CASSFRDPGRDGYTF.

This chain joins TRBV18 and TRBJ2-5; as DNA is missing, the TRBD2 call by TCRdb cannot be tested. Germline V lookup: CDR1 KGHSH, CDR2 LQKENI. The CDR3 spans 13 residues. The CDR3 spells CASSVALRETQYF.

The CDR3 sequence: CASTQGQENIQYF. The chain couples TRBV7-2 to TRBJ2-4; the TCRdb D gene call, TRBD1, has no DNA to confirm it. CDR1 and CDR2 from the germline V gene are SGHTA and FQGNSA. CDR3 length: 13 amino acids.

This chain joins TRBV7-2 and TRBJ1-2. Germline-derived CDR1 and CDR2 are SGHTA and FQGNSA. CDR3 length equals 14 residues. Here the CDR3 reads CASSPRRLAYGYTF.

This rearrangement joins TRBV4-3 to TRBJ2-1; the TRBD2 assignment by TCRdb is unverifiable without DNA. Germline CDR1 and CDR2: LGHNA and YSLEER. This CDR3 comprises 16 residues. The CDR3 protein is CASSQELRGRNNEQFF.

The rearrangement links TRBV12-3 or TRBV12-4 to TRBJ1-2; TCRdb proposes TRBD1, but this gene call is untestable without DNA. The CDR3 covers 14 residues. The CDR3 protein is CASLRSGGQSGYTF.

The chain recombines TRBV19 with TRBJ2-5; TCRdb lists TRBD1, though no DNA is available to test this call. The CDR3 has 12 amino acids. The V gene's germline CDR1 is LNHDA and CDR2 SQIVND (reference sequence). This CDR3 reads CASSSQAETQYF.

The V gene is TRBV5-1, the J gene TRBJ2-1; checking the TCRdb D call of TRBD1 is not possible without DNA. This CDR3 spans 18 amino acids. The germline gives CDR1 SGHRS, CDR2 YFSETQ. CDR3 sequence: CASSWGLGGINSYNEQFF.